This T cell receptor (beta chain) was sequenced in a study of CD8+ T cells in alopecia areata. Study results and caveats: Greater clonality was observed in lesional scalp samples, especially alopecia totalis/universalis, versus normal scalp.

Reverse transcribed after extraction, RNA yielded cDNA as the sequencing template. Generated by immunoSEQ multiplex PCR, the TCRdb table keeps only in-frame clones and is missing some. The sample has some 130,000 clones, around 49% seen once; the top ten hold around 19%. This clone turned up a few times. What it binds is not known. CDR1 SEHNR and CDR2 FQNEAQ come from the germline V gene (reference sequence). V was pared by 7 bases and J by 0 bases, with 7 bases between. The CDR3 covers 13 residues. V gene TRBV7-9 combines with J gene TRBJ1-3; D call uncertain. This material consisted of CD8+ T cells sorted from blood, taken at week 0. The sequence came from a human donor with alopecia areata. The chain's CDR3 is CASNYGSGNTIYF. The CDR3 DNA sequence: TGTGCCAGCAATTACGGCTCTGGAAACACCATATATTTT. The full variable domain, rest sourced from reference TRBV7-9 and TRBJ1-3, is DTGVSQNPRHKITKRGQNVTFRCDPISEHNRLYWYRQTLGQGPEFLTYFQNEAQLEKSRLLSDRFSAERPKGSFSTLEIQRTEQGDSAMYLCASNYGSGNTIYFGEGSWLTVV.